Presented here are 10 T cell receptor beta chains from one specimen sequenced in a study of blood T cell repertoires in COVID-19. TCRdb keeps only in-frame clones here, not all; method: immunoSEQ multiplex PCR. The table has about 26,000 clones, nearly 90% seen once. The sample comprised peripheral blood. The origin of the receptors is a man between 70 and 80 years old with acute or convalescent COVID-19.

The chain combines TRBV21-1 with TRBJ2-2; the table's D call TRBD2 went unverified against the DNA. TRBV21-1 is a recognized pseudogene. The CDR3 extends over 19 amino acids. The DNA for the CDR3 is TGTGCCAGCAGCAACACCCCAGTAGGAGGCCACTCATGGACCGGGGAGCTGTTTTTT. Its protein is CASSNTPVGGHSWTGELFF.

The chain combines TRBV18 with TRBJ1-2, with 7 bases identical to TRBD1. The CDR3 extends over 14 amino acids. Unmatched junction bases numbered 5, after V lost 3 bases and J lost 4 bases. Germline values: CDR1 KGHSH, CDR2 LQKENI. The CDR3 protein is CASSPQTGFYGYTF. DNA of the CDR3: TGTGCCAGCTCACCCCAGACAGGGTTCTATGGCTACACCTTC.

By frequency in the sample, this clone is medium-sized. This chain joins TRBV6-5 and TRBJ1-3, with 9 bases lining up with TRBD1. V dropped 6 bases and J dropped 5; count of bases not matched to a gene: 2. This CDR3 region has 13 residues. Germline CDR1 and CDR2: MNHEY and SVGAGI. CDR3 sequence (DNA): TGTGCCAGCAGCACAGGGGGCAGAAACACCATATATTTT. Translation gives CASSTGGRNTIYF.

The chain employs TRBV3-1 (or the pseudogene TRBV3-2) and TRBJ1-1; D gene ambiguous. The germline CDR1 and CDR2 sequences are LGHDT and YNNKEL (reference sequence). This CDR3 has 16 amino acids. Deletions cut 1 base from V and 0 bases from J, with 12 bases between. The DNA of the CDR3 is TGTGCCAGCAGCCAAGGTACAGACGGCTTGAACACTGAAGCTTTCTTT. It translates to CASSQGTDGLNTEAFF.

This chain uses TRBV5-1 with TRBJ2-3, with a possible D match to TRBD1 (5 bases). The CDR3 totals 15 residues. The germline V and J ends were trimmed by 4 bases and 3 bases, with 15 bases remaining between them. Looked up from germline, CDR1 is SGHRS and CDR2 is YFSETQ. The CDR3 here is CASSTDRLQTDTQYF. The CDR3 DNA is TGCGCCAGCAGCACCGACAGACTCCAGACAGATACGCAGTATTTT.

The rearrangement links TRBV4-3 to TRBJ2-1, with 7 nucleotides matching TRBD2. Germline V gene sequence: CDR1 LGHNA, CDR2 YSLEER. The CDR3 contains 17 residues. Trimming took 0 bases from V and 3 from J; bases not matched to a gene: 8. CDR3 in amino acids: CASSQEKSASGYNEQFF. The DNA of the CDR3 is TGCGCCAGCAGCCAAGAAAAGTCGGCTAGCGGCTACAATGAGCAGTTCTTC.

The table lists this clone with a count of one. The chain employs TRBV5-4 and TRBJ2-3, with 9 bases aligning to TRBD2. The V segment lost 0 bases and the J segment 2 bases; nucleotides outside the gene matches: 4. The CDR3 loop spans 16 amino acids. Germline V lookup: CDR1 SGHNT, CDR2 YYREEE (reference sequence). The CDR3 is CASSLVAGVSTDTQYF. In DNA form, the CDR3 reads TGTGCCAGCAGCTTGGTAGCGGGAGTATCCACAGATACGCAGTATTTT.

This chain connects TRBV9 to TRBJ1-2; TRBD1 matches 7 bases. Trimming at V came to 2 bases and at J to 8 bases, leaving 15 bases not matched to a gene. From germline, CDR1 is SGDLS and CDR2 YYNGEE. The CDR3 has 16 residues. The CDR3 region is CASSVHEVDRDGGYTF. The DNA of the CDR3 is TGTGCCAGCAGCGTCCATGAAGTAGACAGGGACGGCGGCTACACCTTC.

The J gene is TRBJ2-3, the V gene TRBV11-2; D is possibly TRBD1 (6 bases). This CDR3 has 15 residues. Germline V gives CDR1 SGHAT, CDR2 FQNNGV. Trimming pared 6 bases from V and 3 bases from J, leaving 16 bases between. The CDR3 reads CASSLGGGRTDTQYF. CDR3 coding DNA: TGTGCCAGCAGTCTAGGGGGTGGGAGAACAGATACGCAGTATTTT. The complete variable domain, with remaining parts taken from reference TRBV11-2 and TRBJ2-3, reads EAGVAQSPRYKIIEKRQSVAFWCNPISGHATLYWYQQILGQGPKLLIQFQNNGVVDDSQLPKDRFSAERLKGVDSTLKIQPAKLEDSAVYLCASSLGGGRTDTQYFGPGTRLTVL.

The chain employs TRBV27 and TRBJ1-2; the match to TRBD1 covers 9 bases. The CDR3 is 15 residues long. CDR1 is MNHEY, CDR2 SMNVEV, per germline (reference sequence). The ends lost 5 bases at V and 0 bases at J; junction bases unmatched: 4. CDR3 residues: CASSVRQGANYGYTF. In nucleotides, the CDR3 is TGTGCCAGCAGTGTACGACAGGGGGCTAACTATGGCTACACCTTC.